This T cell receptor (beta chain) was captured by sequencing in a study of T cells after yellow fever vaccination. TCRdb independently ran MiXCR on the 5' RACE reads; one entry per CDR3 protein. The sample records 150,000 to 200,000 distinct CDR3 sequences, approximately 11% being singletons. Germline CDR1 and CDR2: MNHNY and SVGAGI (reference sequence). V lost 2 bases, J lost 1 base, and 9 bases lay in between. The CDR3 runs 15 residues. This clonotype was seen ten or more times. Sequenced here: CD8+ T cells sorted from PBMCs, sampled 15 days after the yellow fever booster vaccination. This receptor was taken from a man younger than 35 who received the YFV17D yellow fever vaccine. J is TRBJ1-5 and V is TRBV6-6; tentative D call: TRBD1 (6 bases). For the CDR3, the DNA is TGTGCCAGCAGTTACCCCAGGGGCAGCAATCAGCCCCAGCATTTT. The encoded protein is CASSYPRGSNQPQHF.